These T cell receptor beta chains were read from a single sample in a study of blood T cell repertoires in COVID-19. Only in-frame clones appear in the TCRdb table, and some are missing; sequencing was by immunoSEQ multiplex PCR. The sample contains 30,000 to 40,000 clones, 87% of which appear only once. The specimen was peripheral blood. All receptors come from a man between 60 and 75 years old with acute or convalescent COVID-19. Each CDR3 is given with its conserved first and last residue. Fields, in order: D gene, J gene, clone size, V gene, CDR3 DNA, CDR3 protein. The D gene is left open where the match is weak. Not all rows give a size; the values are once, few, many and, for expanded clones, a class.

NA	TRBJ1-2	NA	TRBV3-1/TRBV3-2	TGTGCCAGCAGCCAAGATCTTCCCTATGGCTACACCTTC	CASSQDLPYGYTF
NA	TRBJ2-7	NA	TRBV14	TGTGCCAGCAGCCAAGTCGCAGGGCGCGGCGAGCAGTACTTC	CASSQVAGRGEQYF
NA	TRBJ2-7	NA	TRBV10-1	TGCGCCAGCAATCAGGGAGGCTACGAGCAGTACTTC	CASNQGGYEQYF
NA	TRBJ1-2	few	TRBV2	TGTGCCAGCAGCTACGGATCCGGCGGTGGCTACACCTTC	CASSYGSGGGYTF
NA	TRBJ1-5	NA	TRBV12-3/TRBV12-4	TGTGCCAGCAGTTTGTCCCTCAATCAGCCCCAGCATTTT	CASSLSLNQPQHF
NA	TRBJ1-4	NA	TRBV2	TGTGCCAGCCCCGGGACGGAGGGGGAAAAACTGTTTTTT	CASPGTEGEKLFF
NA	TRBJ2-1	NA	TRBV19	TGTGCCAGTAGTATATCTTTAAGTACGTCAGACAATGAGCAGTTCTTC	CASSISLSTSDNEQFF
NA	TRBJ2-7	NA	TRBV6-5	TGTGCCAGCAGACAGGGCACTTACGAGCAGTACTTC	CASRQGTYEQYF
NA	TRBJ1-5	few	TRBV7-9	TGTGCCAGCAGCTCGGTTGATCAGCCCCAGCATTTT	CASSSVDQPQHF
NA	TRBJ1-1	NA	TRBV7-2	TGTGCCAGCAGCCTATTAAGCGAGGCTGAAGCTTTCTTT	CASSLLSEAEAFF
NA	TRBJ1-3	NA	TRBV13	TGTGCCAGCAGCTTAGCCGGTACTAGAAACACCATATATTTT	CASSLAGTRNTIYF
TRBD1	TRBJ1-5	NA	TRBV2	TGTGCCAGCGACAGGGGTGGTGATCAGCCCCAGCATTTT	CASDRGGDQPQHF
NA	TRBJ2-7	NA	TRBV27	TGTGCCAGCAGTTTATCACAGGGTGGTGGCAATCGGTACGAGCAGTACTTC	CASSLSQGGGNRYEQYF
NA	TRBJ2-5	NA	TRBV28	TGTGCCAGCACCAAGGCGGGGCAGGAGACCCAGTACTTC	CASTKAGQETQYF
TRBD1	TRBJ1-2	once	TRBV28	TGTGCCAGCAGGACACCGGGACAGGGTGGGGACTATGGCTACACCTTC	CASRTPGQGGDYGYTF
NA	TRBJ1-1	NA	TRBV9	TGTGCCAGCAGCGTACGACACGGCACTGAAGCTTTCTTT	CASSVRHGTEAFF
NA	TRBJ2-7	NA	TRBV4-1	TGCGCCAGCAGCCAAGCCAACAGGAGAAACTACGAGCAGTACTTC	CASSQANRRNYEQYF
NA	TRBJ2-1	NA	TRBV18	TGTGCCAGCTCACCTCAGGCCCAGGCGACATACAATGAGCAGTTCTTC	CASSPQAQATYNEQFF
NA	TRBJ2-7	NA	TRBV6-5	TGTGCCAGCAATCCCCCCAGACAGGCCTACGAGCAGTACTTC	CASNPPRQAYEQYF
TRBD1	TRBJ1-1	NA	TRBV2	TGTGCCAGCAGTGCTGACAGGGAAATGAACACTGAAGCTTTCTTT	CASSADREMNTEAFF
NA	TRBJ1-4	NA	TRBV10-3	TGTGCCATCAGTGTCGCAGGGGATGAAAAACTGTTTTTT	CAISVAGDEKLFF
NA	TRBJ2-7	NA	TRBV5-1	TGCGCCAGCAGCTTGCAGGGCGGTCGCTACGAGCAGTACTTC	CASSLQGGRYEQYF
NA	TRBJ2-3	NA	TRBV19	TGTGCCAGTACACTGTCAGGGGCGAGTATCACAGATACGCAGTATTTT	CASTLSGASITDTQYF
NA	TRBJ1-1	NA	TRBV9	TGTGCCAGCAACAGGGAGCTGAACACTGAAGCTTTCTTT	CASNRELNTEAFF
NA	TRBJ2-1	NA	TRBV11-3	TGTGCCAGCAGCTCTCTGGGGGGTACCTACAATGAGCAGTTCTTC	CASSSLGGTYNEQFF
TRBD1	TRBJ1-2	NA	TRBV4-1	TGCGCCAGCAGCCCCGGGACAGGGGTCAATGGCTACACCTTC	CASSPGTGVNGYTF